Shown below are 6 T cell receptor beta chains from a single sample sequenced in a study of metastatic and nonmetastatic thyroid tumors. Patients underwent thyroid surgery, and none had received any treatment before it. MiXCR was used by TCRdb to re-call the PCR reads. This repertoire shows roughly 40,000 clones, roughly 16% found once; its top ten account for less than 4.5%. Sequencing was done on a sample of blood. These receptor sequences come from a female donor with papillary thyroid cancer or a benign thyroid nodule (not recorded which). Some clones in this sample may be carry-over from other donors' samples.

The gene calls are TRBV27 and TRBJ2-1; D not resolved. CDR3 length equals 14 residues. V was pared by 6 bases and J by 1 base, with 10 bases between. Germline values: CDR1 MNHEY, CDR2 SMNVEV (reference sequence). The CDR3 DNA reads as TGTGCCAGCAGCCCAGGTCCGTCCTACAATGAGCAGTTCTTC. Encoded protein: CASSPGPSYNEQFF.

This clone occurred a few times. Relative to the germline gene, one junction end is altered; a read error may explain this. V usage is TRBV11-2 and J usage is TRBJ2-7; 9 bases map to TRBD2. The CDR3 extends over 17 amino acids. Germline values: CDR1 SGHAT, CDR2 FQNNGV. The CDR3 region is CASSFEPSGIPGYEQCF. The CDR3 nucleotides read TGTGCCAGCAGCTTTGAGCCTAGCGGGATTCCCGGCTACGAGCAGTGCTTC.

This clone showed up many times. CDR3 residues: CASSEGPTVSYEQYF. The DNA for the CDR3 is TGTGCCAGCAGTGAAGGGCCGACAGTCTCCTACGAGCAGTACTTC. The chain uses TRBV2 and TRBJ2-7; tentatively, D is TRBD1 (5 bases). The V gene's germline CDR1 is SNHLY and CDR2 FYNNEI. The V end was cut by 1 base, the J end by 0 bases, with 10 bases between. The CDR3 covers 15 residues.

This clone was recorded many times. This chain links TRBV20-1 with TRBJ2-2; tentatively, D is TRBD2 (5 bases). There are 13 residues in the CDR3. V dropped 1 base and J dropped 7 bases, with 10 bases sitting between them. Germline loops: CDR1 DFQATT, CDR2 SNEGSKA (reference sequence). CDR3 bases: TGCAGTGCTAGAGGGACTGCTGGCGGGGAGCTGTTTTTT. Its protein product is CSARGTAGGELFF.

This chain links TRBV4-1 with TRBJ2-7; D perhaps matches TRBD1 (5 bases). The germline gives CDR1 MGHRA, CDR2 YSYEKL. V was pared by 1 base and J by 7 bases, with 14 bases between. CDR3 length: 14 amino acids. The CDR3 protein is CASSQGQGLGEQYF. The CDR3 region has the DNA TGCGCCAGCAGCCAAGGGCAGGGCCTGGGGGAGCAGTACTTC.

This clone showed up just once. One junction end does not reproduce the germline sequence, and a read error may be involved. The chain joins TRBV20-1 to TRBJ2-7; no definite D call. The CDR3 has 15 residues. Germline assignment: CDR1 DFQATT and CDR2 SNEGSKA (reference sequence). CDR3 sequence: CSDRNPRGSSYEQYF. The CDR3 DNA is TGCAGTGATAGAAATCCTAGAGGAAGCTCCTACGAGCAGTACTTC.